This T cell receptor beta chain was sequenced during a study of blood T cell repertoires in COVID-19. Study background: From the United States, Italy and Spain came samples of acute and convalescent COVID-19. T cells, B-cell-depleted T cells, or PBMCs supplied cDNA or gDNA.

Trimming took off 2 bases at V and 0 bases at J, with 10 bases between the two ends. Germline CDR1 and CDR2: SEHNR and FQNEAQ (reference sequence). The CDR3 runs 15 residues. In the original analysis: Nucleated cell counts were estimated from reference gene primer amplification. Here immunoSEQ multiplex PCR was the method, and the copy in TCRdb shows in-frame clones only, minus some. Clonal size and the V and J genes are those of that table, whereas D and trimming came from the DNA. The data show roughly 60,000 clones, 82% seen once. This sequence joins TRBV7-9 and TRBJ1-1, with D unclear. Material: peripheral blood. This receptor was obtained from a man aged 55 to 69 with acute or convalescent COVID-19. The CDR3 nucleotides read TGTGCCAGCAGCTTATTGGAGGGCGTGAACACTGAAGCTTTCTTT. Its protein product is CASSLLEGVNTEAFF.